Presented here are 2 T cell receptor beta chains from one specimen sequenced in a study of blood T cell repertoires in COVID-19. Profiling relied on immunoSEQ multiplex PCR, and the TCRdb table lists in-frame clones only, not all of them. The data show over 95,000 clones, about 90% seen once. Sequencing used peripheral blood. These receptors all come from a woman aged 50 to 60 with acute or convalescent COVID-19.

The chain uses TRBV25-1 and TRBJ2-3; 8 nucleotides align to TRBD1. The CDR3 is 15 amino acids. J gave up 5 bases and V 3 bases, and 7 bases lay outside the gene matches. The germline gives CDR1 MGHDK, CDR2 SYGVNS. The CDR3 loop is CASSDDRGPGDTQYF. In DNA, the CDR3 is TGTGCCAGCAGTGATGACAGGGGCCCCGGAGATACGCAGTATTTT. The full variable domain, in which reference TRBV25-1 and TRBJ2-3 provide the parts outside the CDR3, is EADIYQTPRYLVIGTGKKITLECSQTMGHDKMYWYQQDPGMELHLIHYSYGVNSTEKGDLSSESTVSRIRTEHFPLTLESARPSHTSQYLCASSDDRGPGDTQYFGPGTRLTVL.

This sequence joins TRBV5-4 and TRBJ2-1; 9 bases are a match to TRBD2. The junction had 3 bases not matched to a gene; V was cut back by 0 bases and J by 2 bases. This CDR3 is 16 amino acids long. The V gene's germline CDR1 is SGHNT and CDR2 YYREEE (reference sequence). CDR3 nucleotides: TGTGCCAGCAGCTTGGTGTCTAGCGGGACCTACAATGAGCAGTTCTTC. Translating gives CASSLVSSGTYNEQFF. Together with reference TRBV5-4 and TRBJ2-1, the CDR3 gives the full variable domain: ETGVTQSPTHLIKTRGQQVTLRCSSQSGHNTVSWYQQALGQGPQFIFQYYREEENGRGNFPPRFSGLQFPNYSSELNVNALELDDSALYLCASSLVSSGTYNEQFFGPGTRLTVL.